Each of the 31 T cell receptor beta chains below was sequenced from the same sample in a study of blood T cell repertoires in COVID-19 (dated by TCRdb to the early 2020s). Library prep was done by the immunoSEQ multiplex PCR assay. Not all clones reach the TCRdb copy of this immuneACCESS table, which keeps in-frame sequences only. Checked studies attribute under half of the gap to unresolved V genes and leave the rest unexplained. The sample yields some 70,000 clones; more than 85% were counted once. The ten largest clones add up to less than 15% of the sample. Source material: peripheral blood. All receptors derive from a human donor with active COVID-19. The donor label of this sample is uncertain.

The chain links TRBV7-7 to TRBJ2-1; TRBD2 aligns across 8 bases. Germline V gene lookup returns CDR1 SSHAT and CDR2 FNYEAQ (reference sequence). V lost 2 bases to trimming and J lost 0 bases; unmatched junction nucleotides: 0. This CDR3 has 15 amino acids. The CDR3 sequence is CASSLLAGSYNEQFF. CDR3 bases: TGTGCCAGCAGCTTACTAGCGGGCTCCTACAATGAGCAGTTCTTC.

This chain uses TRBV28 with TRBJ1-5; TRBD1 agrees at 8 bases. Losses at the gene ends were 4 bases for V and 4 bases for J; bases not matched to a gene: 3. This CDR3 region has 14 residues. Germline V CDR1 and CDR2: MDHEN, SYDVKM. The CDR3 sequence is CASSSQGGNQPQHF. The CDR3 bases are TGTGCCAGCAGTTCACAGGGGGGAAATCAGCCCCAGCATTTT.

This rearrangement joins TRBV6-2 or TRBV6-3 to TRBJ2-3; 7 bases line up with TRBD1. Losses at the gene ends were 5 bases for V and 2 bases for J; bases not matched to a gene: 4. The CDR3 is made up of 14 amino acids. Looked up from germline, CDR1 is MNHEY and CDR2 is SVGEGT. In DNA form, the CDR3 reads TGTGCCAGCAGTCCGGGACAGATCACAGATACGCAGTATTTT. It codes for CASSPGQITDTQYF.

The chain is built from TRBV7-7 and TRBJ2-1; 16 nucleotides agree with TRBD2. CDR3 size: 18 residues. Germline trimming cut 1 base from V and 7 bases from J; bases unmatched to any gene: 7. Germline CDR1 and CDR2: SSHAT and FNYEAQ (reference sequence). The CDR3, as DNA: TGTGCCAGCAGCTTAGATCAGGGACTAGCGGGAGGGAAGAATGAGCAGTTCTTC. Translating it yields CASSLDQGLAGGKNEQFF.

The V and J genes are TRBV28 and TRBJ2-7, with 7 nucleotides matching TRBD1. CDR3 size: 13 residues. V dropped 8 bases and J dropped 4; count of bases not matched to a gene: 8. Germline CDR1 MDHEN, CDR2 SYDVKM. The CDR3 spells CASAPGQPYEQYF. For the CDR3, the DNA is TGTGCCAGCGCTCCGGGACAGCCATACGAGCAGTACTTC. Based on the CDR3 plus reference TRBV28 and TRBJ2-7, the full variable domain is DVKVTQSSRYLVKRTGEKVFLECVQDMDHENMFWYRQDPGLGLRLIYFSYDVKMKEKGDIPEGYSVSREKKERFSLILESASTNQTSMYLCASAPGQPYEQYFGPGTRLTVT.

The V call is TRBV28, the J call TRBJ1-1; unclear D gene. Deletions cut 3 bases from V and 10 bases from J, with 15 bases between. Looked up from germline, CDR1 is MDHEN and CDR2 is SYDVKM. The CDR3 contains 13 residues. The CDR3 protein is CASSFERDLAAFF. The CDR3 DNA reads TGTGCCAGCAGTTTTGAGCGAGACCTTGCAGCTTTCTTT.

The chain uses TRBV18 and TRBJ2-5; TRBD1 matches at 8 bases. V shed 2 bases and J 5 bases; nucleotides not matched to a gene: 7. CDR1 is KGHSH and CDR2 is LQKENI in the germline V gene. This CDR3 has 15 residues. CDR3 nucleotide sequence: TGTGCCAGCTCACCAGAGACAGGGGTTTTTGAGACCCAGTACTTC. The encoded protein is CASSPETGVFETQYF.

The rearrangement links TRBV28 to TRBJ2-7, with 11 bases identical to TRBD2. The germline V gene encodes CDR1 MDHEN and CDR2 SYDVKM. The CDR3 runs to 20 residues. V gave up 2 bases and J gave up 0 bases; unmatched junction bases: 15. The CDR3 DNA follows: TGTGCCAGCAGTTTAATGTCAGGAACTAGCGGGAGCCACAGCTCCTACGAGCAGTACTTC. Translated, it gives CASSLMSGTSGSHSSYEQYF.

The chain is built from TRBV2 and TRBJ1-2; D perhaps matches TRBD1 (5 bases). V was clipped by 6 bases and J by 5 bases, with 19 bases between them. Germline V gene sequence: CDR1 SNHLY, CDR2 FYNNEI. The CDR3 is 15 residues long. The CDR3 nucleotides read TGTGCCAGCAGCGTGACAGACTCCCCGAGGTATGGCTACACCTTC. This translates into CASSVTDSPRYGYTF.

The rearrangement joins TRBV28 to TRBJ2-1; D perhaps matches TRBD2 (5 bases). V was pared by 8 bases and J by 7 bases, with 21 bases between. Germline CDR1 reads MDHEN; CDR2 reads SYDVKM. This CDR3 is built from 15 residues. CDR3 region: CASGRRVTPDNEQFF. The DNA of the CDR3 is TGTGCCAGCGGGAGAAGGGTGACGCCGGATAATGAGCAGTTCTTC.

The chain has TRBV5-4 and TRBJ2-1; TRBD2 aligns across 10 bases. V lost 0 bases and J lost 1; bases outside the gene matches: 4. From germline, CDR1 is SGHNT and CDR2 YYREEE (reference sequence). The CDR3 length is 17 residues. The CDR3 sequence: CASSLVLAGVSYNEQFF. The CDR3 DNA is TGTGCCAGCAGCTTGGTCCTAGCGGGAGTTTCCTACAATGAGCAGTTCTTC.

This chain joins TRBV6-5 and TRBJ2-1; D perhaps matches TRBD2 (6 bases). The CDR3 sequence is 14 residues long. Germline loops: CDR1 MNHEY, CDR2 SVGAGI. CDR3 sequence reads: CASFRRERKNEQFF. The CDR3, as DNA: TGTGCATCCTTTAGGAGGGAGAGGAAAAATGAGCAGTTCTTC.

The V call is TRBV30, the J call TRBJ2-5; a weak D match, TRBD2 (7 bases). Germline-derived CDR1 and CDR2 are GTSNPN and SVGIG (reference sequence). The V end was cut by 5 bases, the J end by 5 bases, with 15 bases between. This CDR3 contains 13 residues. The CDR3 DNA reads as TGTGCCTGGGGCCGGGGGGCTGGGGAGACCCAGTACTTC. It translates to CAWGRGAGETQYF.

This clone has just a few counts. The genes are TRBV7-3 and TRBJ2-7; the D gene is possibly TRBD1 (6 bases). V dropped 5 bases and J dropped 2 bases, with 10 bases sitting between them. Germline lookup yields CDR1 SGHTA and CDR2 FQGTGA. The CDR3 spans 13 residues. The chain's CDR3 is CASSREGAYEQYF. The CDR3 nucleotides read TGTGCCAGCAGCCGCGAGGGGGCCTACGAGCAGTACTTC.

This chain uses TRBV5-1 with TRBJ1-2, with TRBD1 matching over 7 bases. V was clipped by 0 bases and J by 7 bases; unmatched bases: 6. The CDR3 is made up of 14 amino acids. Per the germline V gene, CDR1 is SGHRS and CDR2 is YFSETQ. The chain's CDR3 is CASSLAATGFGYTF. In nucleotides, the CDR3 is TGCGCCAGCAGCTTGGCCGCGACAGGGTTTGGCTACACCTTC.

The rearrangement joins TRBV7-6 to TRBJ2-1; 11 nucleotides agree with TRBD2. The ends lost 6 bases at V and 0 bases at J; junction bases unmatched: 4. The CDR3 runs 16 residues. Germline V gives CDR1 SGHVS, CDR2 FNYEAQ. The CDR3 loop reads CASSRLAGSSYNEQFF. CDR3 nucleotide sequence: TGTGCCAGCAGTCGACTAGCGGGGAGCTCCTACAATGAGCAGTTCTTC.

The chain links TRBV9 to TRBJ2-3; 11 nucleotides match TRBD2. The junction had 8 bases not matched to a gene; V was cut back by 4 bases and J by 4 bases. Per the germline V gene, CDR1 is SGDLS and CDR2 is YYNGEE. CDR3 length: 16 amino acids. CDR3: CASSTGLAVGADTQYF. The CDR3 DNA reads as TGTGCCAGCAGCACGGGACTAGCGGTGGGTGCAGATACGCAGTATTTT.

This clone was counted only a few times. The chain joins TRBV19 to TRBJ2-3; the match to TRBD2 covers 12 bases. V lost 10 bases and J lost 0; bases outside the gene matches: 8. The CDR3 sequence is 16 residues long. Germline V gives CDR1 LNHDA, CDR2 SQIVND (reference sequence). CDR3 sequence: CATSLAGGSSTDTQYF. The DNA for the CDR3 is TGTGCCACTTCACTAGCGGGAGGTTCTAGCACAGATACGCAGTATTTT.

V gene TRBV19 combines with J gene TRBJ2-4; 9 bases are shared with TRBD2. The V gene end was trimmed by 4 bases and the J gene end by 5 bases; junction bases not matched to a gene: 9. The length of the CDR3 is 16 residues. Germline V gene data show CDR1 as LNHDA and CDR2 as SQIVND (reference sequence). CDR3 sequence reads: CASSRSRLAAQNIQYF. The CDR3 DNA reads TGTGCCAGTAGTAGATCTAGACTAGCGGCCCAAAACATTCAGTACTTC. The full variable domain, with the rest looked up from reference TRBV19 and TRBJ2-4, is DGGITQSPKYLFRKEGQNVTLSCEQNLNHDAMYWYRQDPGQGLRLIYYSQIVNDFQKGDIAEGYSVSREKKESFPLTVTSAQKNPTAFYLCASSRSRLAAQNIQYFGAGTRLSVL.

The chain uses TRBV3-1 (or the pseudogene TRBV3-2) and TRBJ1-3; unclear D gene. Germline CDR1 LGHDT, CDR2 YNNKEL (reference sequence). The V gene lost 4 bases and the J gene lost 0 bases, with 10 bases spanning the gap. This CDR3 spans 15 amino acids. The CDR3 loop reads CASSRTRSSGNTIYF. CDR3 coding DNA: TGTGCCAGCAGCCGCACTAGGAGCTCTGGAAACACCATATATTTT.

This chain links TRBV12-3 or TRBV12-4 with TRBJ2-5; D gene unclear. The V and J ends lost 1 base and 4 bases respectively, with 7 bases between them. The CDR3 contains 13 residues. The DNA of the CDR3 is TGTGCCAGCAGTTTAGGGAGTATAGAGACCCAGTACTTC. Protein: CASSLGSIETQYF.

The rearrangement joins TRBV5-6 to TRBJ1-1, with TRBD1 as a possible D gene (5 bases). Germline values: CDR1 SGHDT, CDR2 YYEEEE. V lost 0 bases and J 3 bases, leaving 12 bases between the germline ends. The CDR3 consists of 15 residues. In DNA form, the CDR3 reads TGTGCCAGCAGCTTGGCCCAGGGATGGGACACTGAAGCTTTCTTT. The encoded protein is CASSLAQGWDTEAFF.

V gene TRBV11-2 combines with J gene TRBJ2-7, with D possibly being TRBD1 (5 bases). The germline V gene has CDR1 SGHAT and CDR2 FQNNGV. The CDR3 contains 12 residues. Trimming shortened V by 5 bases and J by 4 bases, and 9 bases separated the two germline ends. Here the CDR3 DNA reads TGTGCCAGCAGCGAAGGGGTATACGAGCAGTACTTC. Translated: CASSEGVYEQYF.

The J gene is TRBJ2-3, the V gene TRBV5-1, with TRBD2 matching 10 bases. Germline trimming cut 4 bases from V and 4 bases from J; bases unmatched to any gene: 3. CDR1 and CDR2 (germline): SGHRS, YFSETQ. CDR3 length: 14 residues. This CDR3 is CASSPSGSSDTQYF. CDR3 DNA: TGCGCCAGCAGCCCTAGCGGGAGTTCAGATACGCAGTATTTT.

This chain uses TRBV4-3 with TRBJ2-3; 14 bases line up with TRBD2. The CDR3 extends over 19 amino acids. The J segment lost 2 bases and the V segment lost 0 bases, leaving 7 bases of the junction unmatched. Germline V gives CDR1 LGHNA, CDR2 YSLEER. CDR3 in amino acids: CASSQEGTSGGSHTDTQYF. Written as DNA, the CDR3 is TGCGCCAGCAGCCAAGAGGGGACTAGCGGGGGCTCCCACACAGATACGCAGTATTTT.

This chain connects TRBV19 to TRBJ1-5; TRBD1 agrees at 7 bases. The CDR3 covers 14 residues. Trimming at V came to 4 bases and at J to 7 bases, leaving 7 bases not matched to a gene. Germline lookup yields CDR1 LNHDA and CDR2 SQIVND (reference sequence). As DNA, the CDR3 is TGTGCCAGTAGTACCGACAGGGCGAGGCAGCCCCAGCATTTT. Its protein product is CASSTDRARQPQHF.

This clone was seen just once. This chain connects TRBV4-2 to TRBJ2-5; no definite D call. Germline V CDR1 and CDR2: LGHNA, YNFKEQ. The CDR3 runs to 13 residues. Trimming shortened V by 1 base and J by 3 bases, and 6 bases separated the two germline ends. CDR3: CASSQAREETQYF. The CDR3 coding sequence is TGTGCCAGCAGCCAAGCCCGGGAAGAGACCCAGTACTTC.

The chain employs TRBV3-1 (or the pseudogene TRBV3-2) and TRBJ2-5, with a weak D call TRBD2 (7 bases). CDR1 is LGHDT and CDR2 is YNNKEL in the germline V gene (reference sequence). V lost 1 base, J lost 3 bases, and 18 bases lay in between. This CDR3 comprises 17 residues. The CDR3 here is CASSQVLRGGEEETQYF. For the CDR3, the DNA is TGTGCCAGCAGCCAAGTTTTAAGGGGGGGAGAGGAAGAGACCCAGTACTTC.

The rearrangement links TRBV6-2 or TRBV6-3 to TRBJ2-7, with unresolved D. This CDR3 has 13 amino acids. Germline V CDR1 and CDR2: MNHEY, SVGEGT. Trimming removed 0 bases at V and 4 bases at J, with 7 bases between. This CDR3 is CASSYSAEYEQYF. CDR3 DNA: TGTGCCAGCAGTTACTCGGCAGAATACGAGCAGTACTTC.

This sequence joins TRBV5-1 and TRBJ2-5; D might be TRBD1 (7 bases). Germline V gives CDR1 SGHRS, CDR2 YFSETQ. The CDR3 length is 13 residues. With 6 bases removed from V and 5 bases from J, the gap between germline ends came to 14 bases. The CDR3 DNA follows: TGCGCCAGCATTGGGGACAGCGGGGAGACCCAGTACTTC. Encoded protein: CASIGDSGETQYF.

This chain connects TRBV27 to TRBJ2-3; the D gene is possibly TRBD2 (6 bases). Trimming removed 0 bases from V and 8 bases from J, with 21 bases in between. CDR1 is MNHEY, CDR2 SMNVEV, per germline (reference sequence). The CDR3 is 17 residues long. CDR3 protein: CASSLSRSGAGRVTQYF. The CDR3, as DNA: TGTGCCAGCAGTTTATCCCGGAGTGGTGCGGGAAGGGTTACGCAGTATTTT.